The source of this TCR beta chain is a study of TIL therapy for anti-PD-1-resistant metastatic lung cancer. Regarding time point: pre-treatment sample, taken before nivolumab and TIL therapy. Sequencing used immunoSEQ v3. Survey-level samples got approximately 2 million read pairs; deep-level samples got roughly 4.5-6.5 million. Assay used: immunoSEQ multiplex PCR; TCRdb lists only in-frame clones, some missing. The table records tens of thousands of clones, 80% to 90% of them present only once. Germline assignment: CDR1 LNHDA and CDR2 SQIVND (reference sequence). V was pared by 3 bases and J by 1 base, with 6 bases between. The CDR3 runs to 14 residues.

The source is a person aged 25-79 years with non-small cell lung cancer. The rearrangement uses TRBV19 and TRBJ2-2, with a tentative D call TRBD2 (6 bases). Sequencing was performed on blood, taken at baseline. CDR3 amino acids: CASSIGGNTGELFF. The CDR3 DNA reads TGTGCCAGTAGTATCGGGGGGAACACCGGGGAGCTGTTTTTT. Complete variable domain (other parts from reference TRBV19 and TRBJ2-2): DGGITQSPKYLFRKEGQNVTLSCEQNLNHDAMYWYRQDPGQGLRLIYYSQIVNDFQKGDIAEGYSVSREKKESFPLTVTSAQKNPTAFYLCASSIGGNTGELFFGEGSRLTVL.